Listed below are T cell receptor beta chains from one sample, sequenced in a study of PD-L1 blockade in urothelial cancer. Assay: immunoSEQ multiplex PCR; the TCRdb copy retains only in-frame clones and omits some. The sample carries roughly 120,000 clones, roughly 80% recorded once. The material sequenced was PBMCs, taken around atezolizumab (anti-PD-L1) treatment. The receptors were sampled from a man aged 45-65 years with urothelial cancer. Each CDR3 is given with its conserved first and last residue. Each record gives: clone size, D gene, J gene, V gene, CDR3 DNA, CDR3 protein. A D gene is named only where the DNA matches it firmly. Only part of the rows carry a size: once, few, many, or a class if the clone is expanded.

abundance: -; d_gene: -; j_gene: TRBJ1-2; v_gene: TRBV4-2; CDR3nt: TGTGCCAGCAGCCGTTCCAGGACAGACTCCTATGGCTACACCTTC; CDR3aa: CASSRSRTDSYGYTF
abundance: -; d_gene: -; j_gene: TRBJ2-3; v_gene: TRBV28; CDR3nt: TGTGCCAGCAGTCCCGGGGGGCTCCCCCCAGATACGCAGTATTTT; CDR3aa: CASSPGGLPPDTQYF
abundance: few; d_gene: TRBD1; j_gene: TRBJ1-6; v_gene: TRBV11-2; CDR3nt: TGTGCCAGCGGGGGACAGGGAGGTTCACCCCTCCACTTT; CDR3aa: CASGGQGGSPLHF
abundance: -; d_gene: -; j_gene: TRBJ1-1; v_gene: TRBV10-3; CDR3nt: TGTGCCATCAGTGATATTAGGAACACTGAAGCTTTCTTT; CDR3aa: CAISDIRNTEAFF
abundance: -; d_gene: -; j_gene: TRBJ1-1; v_gene: TRBV5-1; CDR3nt: TGCGCCAGCAGCTTGGTTCCGGGGGAGATGAACACTGAAGCTTTCTTT; CDR3aa: CASSLVPGEMNTEAFF
abundance: -; d_gene: -; j_gene: TRBJ2-7; v_gene: TRBV7-9; CDR3nt: TGTGCCAGCAGCTTAGCGCCGGGTCGCGAGGCCGAGCAGTACTTC; CDR3aa: CASSLAPGREAEQYF
abundance: -; d_gene: TRBD2; j_gene: TRBJ2-1; v_gene: TRBV7-2; CDR3nt: TGTGCCAGCAGCTTAGCGGGGACTAGCGGGAGGCCGGATGAGCAGTTCTTC; CDR3aa: CASSLAGTSGRPDEQFF
abundance: few; d_gene: -; j_gene: TRBJ1-1; v_gene: TRBV27; CDR3nt: TGTGCCAGCAGCTTTGGGCTGGAGAACACTGAAGCTTTCTTT; CDR3aa: CASSFGLENTEAFF
abundance: once; d_gene: TRBD1; j_gene: TRBJ1-1; v_gene: TRBV6-1; CDR3nt: TGTGCCAGCAGAATCTTCCCAGGGGGGAACACTGAAGCTTTCTTT; CDR3aa: CASRIFPGGNTEAFF
abundance: -; d_gene: TRBD2; j_gene: TRBJ2-3; v_gene: TRBV7-8; CDR3nt: TGTGCCAGCAGCCCTGTGGGACTAGCGGGAGATTATACGCAGTATTTT; CDR3aa: CASSPVGLAGDYTQYF
abundance: -; d_gene: -; j_gene: TRBJ1-6; v_gene: TRBV5-5; CDR3nt: TGTGCCAGCAGCCGTTGGACAATGGGTGGCTCCTATAATTCACCCCTCCACTTT; CDR3aa: CASSRWTMGGSYNSPLHF
abundance: once; d_gene: TRBD1; j_gene: TRBJ2-1; v_gene: TRBV5-6; CDR3nt: TGTGCCAGCAGCGGACAGGAATCAGACTACAATGAGCAGTTCTTC; CDR3aa: CASSGQESDYNEQFF
abundance: -; d_gene: -; j_gene: TRBJ2-3; v_gene: TRBV11-2; CDR3nt: TGTGCCAGCAGCTTAGATGGGCAGGGGCCCACAGATACGCAGTATTTT; CDR3aa: CASSLDGQGPTDTQYF
abundance: -; d_gene: -; j_gene: TRBJ2-3; v_gene: TRBV7-9; CDR3nt: TGTGCCAGCAGCTTTTATGGGGGACTCACAGATACGCAGTATTTT; CDR3aa: CASSFYGGLTDTQYF
abundance: -; d_gene: -; j_gene: TRBJ1-2; v_gene: TRBV4-1; CDR3nt: TGCGCCAGCAGCCAAGCCAGGGGAGTGAGCTATGGCTACACCTTC; CDR3aa: CASSQARGVSYGYTF
abundance: once; d_gene: -; j_gene: TRBJ2-1; v_gene: TRBV18; CDR3nt: TGTGCCAGCTCACCAGGCTCACAGGGCGCCTACAATGAGCAGTTCTTC; CDR3aa: CASSPGSQGAYNEQFF
abundance: -; d_gene: TRBD1; j_gene: TRBJ2-7; v_gene: TRBV19; CDR3nt: TGTGCCGTCAAGAGGACAGGGTCTGGCTACGAGCAGTACTTC; CDR3aa: CAVKRTGSGYEQYF
abundance: -; d_gene: -; j_gene: TRBJ2-2; v_gene: TRBV19; CDR3nt: TGTGCCAGTACTCGGACTACGAACACCGGGGAGCTGTTTTTT; CDR3aa: CASTRTTNTGELFF
abundance: -; d_gene: TRBD1; j_gene: TRBJ2-6; v_gene: TRBV5-8; CDR3nt: TGTGCCAGCAGCAAAGGGACAGGTAGAAGCTCTGGGGCCAACGTCCTGACTTTC; CDR3aa: CASSKGTGRSSGANVLTF
abundance: -; d_gene: -; j_gene: TRBJ2-4; v_gene: TRBV11-3; CDR3nt: TGTGCCAGCAGCTTAGGTCCGGGAGAGAACATTCAGTACTTC; CDR3aa: CASSLGPGENIQYF
abundance: -; d_gene: TRBD1; j_gene: TRBJ1-1; v_gene: TRBV7-9; CDR3nt: TGTGCCAGCAGCTTCACCGGGACAGGGAACACTGAAGCTTTCTTT; CDR3aa: CASSFTGTGNTEAFF
abundance: -; d_gene: -; j_gene: TRBJ2-3; v_gene: TRBV2; CDR3nt: TGTGCCAGCAGACCGGACTTCTCGGATACGCAGTATTTT; CDR3aa: CASRPDFSDTQYF
abundance: -; d_gene: TRBD1; j_gene: TRBJ1-5; v_gene: TRBV27; CDR3nt: TGTGCCAGCAGTTTATCCAGGGGGCATCAGCCCCAGCATTTT; CDR3aa: CASSLSRGHQPQHF
abundance: -; d_gene: TRBD2; j_gene: TRBJ2-7; v_gene: TRBV30; CDR3nt: TGTGCCTGGAGTTGGCCTAGCGGGAGGGAGGAGTACTTC; CDR3aa: CAWSWPSGREEYF
abundance: -; d_gene: -; j_gene: TRBJ2-2; v_gene: TRBV7-8; CDR3nt: TGTGCCAGCAGCTTAAGGCAGGGGCGTACCGGGGAGCTGTTTTTT; CDR3aa: CASSLRQGRTGELFF
abundance: -; d_gene: TRBD1; j_gene: TRBJ2-5; v_gene: TRBV4-1; CDR3nt: TGCGCCAGCAGCCAAGCGGGGACAGCGAAAGAGACCCAGTACTTC; CDR3aa: CASSQAGTAKETQYF
abundance: -; d_gene: -; j_gene: TRBJ1-5; v_gene: TRBV5-5; CDR3nt: TGTGCCAGCAGCTGGGAAGCGGGCCAGCCCCAGCATTTT; CDR3aa: CASSWEAGQPQHF
abundance: -; d_gene: TRBD1; j_gene: TRBJ1-1; v_gene: TRBV18; CDR3nt: TGTGCCAGCTCAGCACAGGGGGCGAACACTGAAGCTTTCTTT; CDR3aa: CASSAQGANTEAFF
abundance: -; d_gene: -; j_gene: TRBJ2-3; v_gene: TRBV6-5; CDR3nt: TGTGCCAGCAGTTACTCGAATACAGGGAAGTATACGCAGTATTTT; CDR3aa: CASSYSNTGKYTQYF
abundance: -; d_gene: -; j_gene: TRBJ2-1; v_gene: TRBV6-5; CDR3nt: TGTGCCAGCAGTTACTCGTACAGACAGAATGAGCAGTTCTTC; CDR3aa: CASSYSYRQNEQFF
abundance: -; d_gene: -; j_gene: TRBJ2-1; v_gene: TRBV19; CDR3nt: TGTGCCAGTAAACCGGACGGGAGCGCGAACAATGAGCAGTTCTTC; CDR3aa: CASKPDGSANNEQFF
abundance: -; d_gene: -; j_gene: TRBJ2-3; v_gene: TRBV19; CDR3nt: TGTGCCAGTAGTATAGAGAGGGTACTAGTCGGAGGGGATACGCAGTATTTT; CDR3aa: CASSIERVLVGGDTQYF
abundance: -; d_gene: -; j_gene: TRBJ2-7; v_gene: TRBV27; CDR3nt: TGTGCCAGCAGTTCTCGACAGGATATTTACGAGCAGTACTTC; CDR3aa: CASSSRQDIYEQYF
abundance: -; d_gene: -; j_gene: TRBJ1-2; v_gene: TRBV4-1; CDR3nt: TGCGCCAGCAGCCAAGATCAGGGAACAACGGGCTACACCTTC; CDR3aa: CASSQDQGTTGYTF
abundance: few; d_gene: -; j_gene: TRBJ2-7; v_gene: TRBV6-5; CDR3nt: TGTGCCAGCAGTTACTCCCCCGGGCTAGCGAGGTACGAGCAGTACTTC; CDR3aa: CASSYSPGLARYEQYF
abundance: -; d_gene: -; j_gene: TRBJ2-2; v_gene: TRBV5-6; CDR3nt: TGTGCCAGCAGCCGAATCGGGGGGAACACCGGGGAGCTGTTTTTT; CDR3aa: CASSRIGGNTGELFF
abundance: -; d_gene: -; j_gene: TRBJ1-6; v_gene: TRBV10-3; CDR3nt: TGTGCCACCCAGGATAATTCACCCCTCCACTTT; CDR3aa: CATQDNSPLHF
abundance: -; d_gene: TRBD1; j_gene: TRBJ1-6; v_gene: TRBV19; CDR3nt: TGTGCCAGTAGTAAGGACAGGGCTCGGACACCCCTCCACTTT; CDR3aa: CASSKDRARTPLHF
abundance: once; d_gene: TRBD2; j_gene: TRBJ2-1; v_gene: TRBV5-1; CDR3nt: TGCGCCAGCAGCTTGGATCGGGCTGGGACTAGCGTAAACAATGAGCAGTTCTTC; CDR3aa: CASSLDRAGTSVNNEQFF
abundance: -; d_gene: TRBD2; j_gene: TRBJ2-5; v_gene: TRBV2; CDR3nt: TGTGCCAGCTTGCGGCGGACTAGCGTAGAAGAGACCCAGTACTTC; CDR3aa: CASLRRTSVEETQYF
abundance: -; d_gene: TRBD1; j_gene: TRBJ2-7; v_gene: TRBV5-4; CDR3nt: TGTGCCAGCAGCTTGGTGGACAGGCACGACGAGCAGTACTTC; CDR3aa: CASSLVDRHDEQYF
abundance: -; d_gene: -; j_gene: TRBJ1-3; v_gene: TRBV9; CDR3nt: TGTGCCAGCAGCGTAGCCCCATCTGGAAACACCATATATTTT; CDR3aa: CASSVAPSGNTIYF